This T cell receptor beta chain was obtained from a study of shared clonotypes between healthy human individuals. Study as a whole: The plates for each donor numbered three CD4 naive, three CD4 memory, two CD8 naive and one CD8 memory.

Terminally differentiated effector memory CD45RA+ cells were left out of the naive CD8 fraction, which was CD45RO-negative and positively selected for CCR7. Study observations and caveats: Several donors showed sharing of 4.5% to 6% of naive CD4 clonotypes.

Germline CDR1 MDHEN, CDR2 SYDVKM. V lost 2 bases and J 5 bases, leaving 12 bases between the germline ends. The length of the CDR3 is 14 residues. About this clone: Its antigen is as yet unknown.

Researchers divided each subset's genomic DNA evenly across several immunoSEQ plates. Replicate PCRs run on sorted subsets employed around 200 ng DNA, approximately 30,000 T cell genomes. TCRdb keeps only in-frame clones here, not all; method: immunoSEQ multiplex PCR. The table includes nearly 600,000 clones, around 95% detected once. This TCR came from a woman aged 30 to 39 in good health. The chain is built from TRBV28 and TRBJ2-5; D gene unclear. The sample was naive CD8+ T cells sorted from blood. This CDR3 reads CASSLEVERETQYF. Written as DNA, the CDR3 is TGTGCCAGCAGTTTAGAGGTGGAACGCGAGACCCAGTACTTC.